These 13 T cell receptor beta chains came from one sample sequenced in a study of T cells expressing NK-cell markers. One entry per CDR3 protein, without DNA, is what TCRdb gives after re-calling the 5' RACE reads. Recorded for this sample: just under 150,000 distinct CDR3 sequences. The sequenced material came from blood T cells: a sorted CD56 or NKG2C T cell subset, CD4+ or CD8+ T cells, or bulk PBMC T cells (not recorded which). These TCRs come from a man aged 18 to 29 in good health.

The chain carries TRBV5-4 and TRBJ2-1; with no DNA, the TCRdb D assignment of TRBD1 cannot be verified. The CDR3 contains 16 residues. CDR1 is SGHNT and CDR2 is YYREEE in the germline V gene (reference sequence). The CDR3 protein is CASSLGEGRVHNEQFF.

CDR3 residues: CASGAQGGTEAFF. The chain recombines TRBV19 with TRBJ1-1; the TCRdb call, TRBD1, lacks DNA for checking. From germline, CDR1 is LNHDA and CDR2 SQIVND (reference sequence). The CDR3 length is 13 residues.

The J gene is TRBJ2-5, the V gene TRBV7-9; TCRdb selects TRBD2, and the lack of DNA leaves this call unchecked. CDR3 size: 12 residues. Per germline, CDR1 SEHNR and CDR2 FQNEAQ (reference sequence). CDR3 sequence: CASRREQETQSF.

The chain combines TRBV19 with TRBJ2-7; TCRdb designates TRBD1, a call that cannot be tested without DNA. The CDR3 contains 13 residues. CDR1 is LNHDA and CDR2 is SQIVND in the germline V gene (reference sequence). CDR3 region: CASSERGLHEQYF.

The chain joins TRBV21-1 to TRBJ1-2. TRBV21-1 is a known pseudogene. The CDR3 sequence is 12 residues long. CDR3 sequence: CASSKGWYGYTF.

The gene calls are TRBV7-9 and TRBJ2-7; TCRdb names TRBD2, which stays unverified in the absence of DNA. Germline CDR1 reads SEHNR; CDR2 reads FQNEAQ (reference sequence). The CDR3 has 15 amino acids. The CDR3 reads CASSASGRSSYEQYF.

This rearrangement joins TRBV30 to TRBJ2-1; TCRdb's D call, TRBD2, is unchecked because there is no DNA. The CDR3 length is 11 residues. Germline lookup yields CDR1 GTSNPN and CDR2 SVGIG (reference sequence). CDR3 residues: CAWSEGGEQFF.

This chain links TRBV5-1 with TRBJ1-1; TCRdb's assignment of TRBD1 cannot be checked, as there is no DNA. The CDR3 length is 14 residues. Germline V gene sequence: CDR1 SGHRS, CDR2 YFSETQ. The CDR3 here is CASSLRQGGTEAFF.

The chain recombines TRBV7-8 with TRBJ2-3; the TCRdb call, TRBD2, lacks DNA for checking. CDR3 size: 18 residues. Germline V gives CDR1 SGHVS, CDR2 FQNEAQ. CDR3: CASSFRLAGGGSTDTQYF. The full variable domain, its missing parts supplied by reference TRBV7-8 and TRBJ2-3, is GAGVSQSPRYKVAKRGQDVALRCDPISGHVSLFWYQQALGQGPEFLTYFQNEAQLDKSGLPSDRFFAERPEGSVSTLKIQRTQQEDSAVYLCASSFRLAGGGSTDTQYFGPGTRLTVL.

V gene TRBV29-1 combines with J gene TRBJ2-4; TCRdb's D call, TRBD2, is unchecked because there is no DNA. The CDR3 is 12 amino acids. Germline V gene sequence: CDR1 SQVTM, CDR2 ANQGSEA. The CDR3 sequence is CSLREGGNIQYF.

The chain couples TRBV28 to TRBJ1-1. Germline CDR1 reads MDHEN; CDR2 reads SYDVKM. CDR3 length: 13 amino acids. The CDR3 here is CASSLMRVAEAFF. The entire variable domain, with the rest obtained from reference TRBV28 and TRBJ1-1, is as follows: DVKVTQSSRYLVKRTGEKVFLECVQDMDHENMFWYRQDPGLGLRLIYFSYDVKMKEKGDIPEGYSVSREKKERFSLILESASTNQTSMYLCASSLMRVAEAFFGQGTRLTVV.

CDR3 amino acids: CASSQAGDLLETQYF. This chain uses TRBV14 with TRBJ2-5; TCRdb selects TRBD1, and the lack of DNA leaves this call unchecked. This CDR3 has 15 amino acids. In germline, CDR1 is SGHDN, CDR2 FVKESK. Full variable domain (remainder filled in from reference TRBV14 and TRBJ2-5): EAGVTQFPSHSVIEKGQTVTLRCDPISGHDNLYWYRRVMGKEIKFLLHFVKESKQDESGMPNNRFLAERTGGTYSTLKVQPAELEDSGVYFCASSQAGDLLETQYFGPGTRLLVL.

The V gene is TRBV5-4, the J gene TRBJ1-2. This CDR3 is built from 15 residues. In germline, CDR1 is SGHNT, CDR2 YYREEE (reference sequence). CDR3 sequence reads: CASSLSQGVNYGYTF.